Listed below are T cell receptor beta chains from one sample, sequenced in a study of shared clonotypes between healthy human individuals. Using immunoSEQ multiplex PCR, the repertoire was profiled, and TCRdb retains in-frame clones only, with some absent. The sample lists about 2.1 million clones; roughly 95% were seen once. Material: naive CD8+ T cells from PBMCs. The source is a man aged 18 to 35 in good health. Some clones in this sample may be carry-over from other donors' samples. Both conserved end residues are trimmed from each CDR3.

v_gene,j_gene,CDR3aa
TRBV6-5,TRBJ1-1,ASSYRASRNTEAF
TRBV28,TRBJ2-7,ASRDSGFNPYEQY
TRBV27,TRBJ2-1,ASSLLPLNEQF
TRBV7-9,TRBJ2-7,ASSSGTYEQY
TRBV27,TRBJ2-5,ASSDGLALQETQY
TRBV6-5,TRBJ1-1,ASSGGGVRYTEAF
TRBV2,TRBJ2-5,ASGSGVEETQY
TRBV19,TRBJ1-1,ASSPGRANTEAF
TRBV2,TRBJ1-5,ASSEGRGRGNQPQH
TRBV7-9,TRBJ2-7,ASSSPTSEAYYEQY
TRBV7-9,TRBJ2-7,ASSPTSGRAFRMYEQY
TRBV6-5,TRBJ2-7,ASSYSGGRANSEQY
TRBV11-2,TRBJ2-7,ASSFRASGRLYEQY
TRBV21-1,TRBJ1-5,ASSRRDRANQPQH
TRBV15,TRBJ2-7,ATSITSGSYEQY
TRBV11-2,TRBJ1-5,ASSQGPGGSNQPQH
TRBV12-5,TRBJ1-6,ASGLGQGNNSPLH
TRBV28,TRBJ2-5,ASSLLAGRQETQY
TRBV7-6,TRBJ2-5,ASSLAGGPGLAVQETQY
TRBV28,TRBJ2-6,ASRLGLAGSSGANVLT
TRBV9,TRBJ1-4,ASSVGLGANEKLF
TRBV27,TRBJ1-2,ASSPYGGNYGYT
TRBV4-3,TRBJ2-3,ASSQYSDTDTQY
TRBV28,TRBJ1-1,ASSLWEDTEAF